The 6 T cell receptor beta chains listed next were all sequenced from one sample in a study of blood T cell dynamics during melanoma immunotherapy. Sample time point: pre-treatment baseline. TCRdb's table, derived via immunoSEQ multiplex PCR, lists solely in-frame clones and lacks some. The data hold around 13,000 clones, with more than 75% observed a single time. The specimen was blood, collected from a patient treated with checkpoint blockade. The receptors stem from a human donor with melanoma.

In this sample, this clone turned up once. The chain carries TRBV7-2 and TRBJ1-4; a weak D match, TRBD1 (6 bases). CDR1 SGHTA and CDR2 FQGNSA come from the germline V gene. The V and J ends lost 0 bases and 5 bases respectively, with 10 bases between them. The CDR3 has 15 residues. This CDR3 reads CASSLASGVNEKLFF. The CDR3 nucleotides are TGTGCCAGCAGCTTAGCGTCAGGGGTGAATGAAAAACTGTTTTTT.

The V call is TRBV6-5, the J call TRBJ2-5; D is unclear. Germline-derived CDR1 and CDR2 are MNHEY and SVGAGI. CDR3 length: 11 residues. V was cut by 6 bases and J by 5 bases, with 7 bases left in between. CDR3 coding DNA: TGTGCCAGCAGAGAGAGGGAGACCCAGTACTTC. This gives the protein CASRERETQYF.

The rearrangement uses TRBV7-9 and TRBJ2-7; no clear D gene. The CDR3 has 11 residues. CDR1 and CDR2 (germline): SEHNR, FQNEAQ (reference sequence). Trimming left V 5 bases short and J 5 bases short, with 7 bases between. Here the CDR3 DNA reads TGTGCCAGCAGCCTAGAGCACGAGCAGTACTTC. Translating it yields CASSLEHEQYF.

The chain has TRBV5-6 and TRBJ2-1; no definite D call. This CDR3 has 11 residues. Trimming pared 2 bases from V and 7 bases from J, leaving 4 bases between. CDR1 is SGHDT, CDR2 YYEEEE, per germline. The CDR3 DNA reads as TGTGCCAGCAGCTTCTTGAATGAGCAGTTCTTC. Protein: CASSFLNEQFF.

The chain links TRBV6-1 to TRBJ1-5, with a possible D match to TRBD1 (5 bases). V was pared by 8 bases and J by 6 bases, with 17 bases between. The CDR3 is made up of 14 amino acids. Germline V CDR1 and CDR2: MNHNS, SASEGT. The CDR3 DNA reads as TGTGCCAGCCAGAGAGGGACCCCGGGTCAGCCCCAGCATTTT. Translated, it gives CASQRGTPGQPQHF.

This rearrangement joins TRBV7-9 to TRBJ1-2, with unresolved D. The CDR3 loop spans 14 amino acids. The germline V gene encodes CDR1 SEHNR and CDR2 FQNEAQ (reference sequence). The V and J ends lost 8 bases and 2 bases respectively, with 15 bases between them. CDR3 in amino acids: CASGSEEPNYGYTF. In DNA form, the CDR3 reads TGTGCCAGCGGTAGCGAAGAACCAAACTATGGCTACACCTTC. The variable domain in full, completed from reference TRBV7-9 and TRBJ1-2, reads DTGVSQNPRHKITKRGQNVTFRCDPISEHNRLYWYRQTLGQGPEFLTYFQNEAQLEKSRLLSDRFSAERPKGSFSTLEIQRTEQGDSAMYLCASGSEEPNYGYTFGSGTRLTVV.